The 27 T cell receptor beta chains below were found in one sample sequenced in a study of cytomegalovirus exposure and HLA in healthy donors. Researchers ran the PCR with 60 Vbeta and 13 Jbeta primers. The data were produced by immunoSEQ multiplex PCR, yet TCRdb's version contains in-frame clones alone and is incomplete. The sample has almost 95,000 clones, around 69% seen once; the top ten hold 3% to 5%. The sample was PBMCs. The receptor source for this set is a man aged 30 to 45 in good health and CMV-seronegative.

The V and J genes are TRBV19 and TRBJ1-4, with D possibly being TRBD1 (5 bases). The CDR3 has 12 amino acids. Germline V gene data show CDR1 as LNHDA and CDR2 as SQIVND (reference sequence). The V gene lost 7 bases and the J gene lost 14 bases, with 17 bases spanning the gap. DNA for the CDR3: TGTGCCAGTACCCCACCCAGCGGGGACCTGTTTTTT. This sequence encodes CASTPPSGDLFF.

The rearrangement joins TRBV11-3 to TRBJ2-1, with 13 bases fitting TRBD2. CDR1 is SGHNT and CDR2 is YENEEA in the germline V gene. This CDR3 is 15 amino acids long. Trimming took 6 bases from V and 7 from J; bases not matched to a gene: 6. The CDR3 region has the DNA TGTGCCAGCAGTCGGACTAGCGGGAGTGATAATGAGCAGTTCTTC. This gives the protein CASSRTSGSDNEQFF.

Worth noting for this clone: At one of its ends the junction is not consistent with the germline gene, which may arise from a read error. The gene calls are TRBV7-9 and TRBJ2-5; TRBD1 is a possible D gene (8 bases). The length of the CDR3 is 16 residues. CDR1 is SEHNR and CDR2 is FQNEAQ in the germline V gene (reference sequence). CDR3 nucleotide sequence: TGTTCCAGCAGTCGAGCGGGGACAGGTCGAGAGGAGACCCAGTACTTC. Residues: CSSSRAGTGREETQYF.

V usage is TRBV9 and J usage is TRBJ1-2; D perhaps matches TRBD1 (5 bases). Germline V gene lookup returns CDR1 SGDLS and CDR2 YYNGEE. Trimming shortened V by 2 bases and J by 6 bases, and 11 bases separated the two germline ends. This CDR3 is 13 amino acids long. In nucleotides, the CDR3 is TGTGCCAGCAGCGTTTCGGAAGGGGATGGCTACACCTTC. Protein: CASSVSEGDGYTF.

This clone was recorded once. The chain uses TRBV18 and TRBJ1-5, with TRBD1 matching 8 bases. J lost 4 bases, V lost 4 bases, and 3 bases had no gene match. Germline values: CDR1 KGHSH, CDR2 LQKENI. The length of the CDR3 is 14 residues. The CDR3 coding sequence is TGTGCCAGCTCACGGACAGGGTCGAATCAGCCCCAGCATTTT. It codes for CASSRTGSNQPQHF.

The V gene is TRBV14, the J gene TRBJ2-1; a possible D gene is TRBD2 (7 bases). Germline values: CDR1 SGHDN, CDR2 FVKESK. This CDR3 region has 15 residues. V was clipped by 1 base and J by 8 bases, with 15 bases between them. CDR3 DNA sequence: TGTGCCAGCAGCCAAGTATTTTGGGGGGGCGATGAGCAGTTCTTC. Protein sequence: CASSQVFWGGDEQFF.

CDR3 nucleotide sequence: TGCGCCAGCAGCCAAGTGGGGCGGGGGAGAACAGATACGCAGTATTTT. Protein product: CASSQVGRGRTDTQYF. V is TRBV4-1 and J is TRBJ2-3, with 7 bases identical to TRBD2. This CDR3 contains 16 residues. Trimming took 1 base from V and 3 from J; bases not matched to a gene: 7. Germline CDR1 reads MGHRA; CDR2 reads YSYEKL.

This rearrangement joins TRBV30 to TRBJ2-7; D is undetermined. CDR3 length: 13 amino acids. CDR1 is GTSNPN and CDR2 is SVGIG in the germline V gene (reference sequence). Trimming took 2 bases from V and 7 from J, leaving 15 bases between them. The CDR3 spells CAWSIPPPLEQYF. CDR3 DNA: TGTGCCTGGAGTATTCCCCCTCCCCTGGAGCAGTACTTC.

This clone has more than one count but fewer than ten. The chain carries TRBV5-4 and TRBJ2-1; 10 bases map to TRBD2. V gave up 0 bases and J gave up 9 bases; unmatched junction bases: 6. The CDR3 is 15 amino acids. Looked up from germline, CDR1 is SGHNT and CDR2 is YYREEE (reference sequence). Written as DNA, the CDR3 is TGTGCCAGCAGCTTGGTTCTAGCGGGAGCGGTTGAGCAGTTCTTC. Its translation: CASSLVLAGAVEQFF.

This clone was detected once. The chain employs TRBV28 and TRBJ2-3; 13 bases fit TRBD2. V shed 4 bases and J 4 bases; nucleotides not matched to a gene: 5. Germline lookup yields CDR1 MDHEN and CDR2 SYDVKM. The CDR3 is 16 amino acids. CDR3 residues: CASSSGLAGAADTQYF. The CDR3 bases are TGTGCCAGCAGTTCCGGACTAGCGGGAGCGGCAGATACGCAGTATTTT.

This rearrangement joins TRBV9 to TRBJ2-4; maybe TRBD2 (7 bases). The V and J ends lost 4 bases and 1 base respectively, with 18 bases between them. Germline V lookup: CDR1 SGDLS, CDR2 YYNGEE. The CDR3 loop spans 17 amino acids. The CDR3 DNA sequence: TGTGCCAGCAGCCCCCGGGCGGGGGCCGGGGCCAAAAACATTCAGTACTTC. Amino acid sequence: CASSPRAGAGAKNIQYF.

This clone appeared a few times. CDR3 sequence: CASSLATSGRTDTQYF. The CDR3 region has the DNA TGTGCCAGTAGTCTCGCGACTAGCGGGAGAACAGATACGCAGTATTTT. The chain links TRBV19 to TRBJ2-3; 12 bases align to TRBD2. CDR3 length: 16 residues. Germline CDR1 is LNHDA and CDR2 is SQIVND (reference sequence). J gave up 3 bases and V 5 bases, and 6 bases lay outside the gene matches.

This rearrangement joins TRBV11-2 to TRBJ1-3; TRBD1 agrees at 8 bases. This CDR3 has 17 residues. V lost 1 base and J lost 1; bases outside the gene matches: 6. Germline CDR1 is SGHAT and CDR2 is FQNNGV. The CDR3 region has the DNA TGTGCCAGCAGCTTAGGGCTGGACAGGGTTTCTGGAAACACCATATATTTT. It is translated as CASSLGLDRVSGNTIYF.

CDR3 sequence: CASSFYTGVQETQYF. The CDR3 DNA reads as TGTGCCAGCAGTTTTTACACAGGGGTTCAAGAGACCCAGTACTTC. The chain joins TRBV7-9 to TRBJ2-5; 7 positions match TRBD1. The CDR3 consists of 15 residues. The ends lost 6 bases at V and 2 bases at J; junction bases unmatched: 9. Per germline, CDR1 SEHNR and CDR2 FQNEAQ (reference sequence).

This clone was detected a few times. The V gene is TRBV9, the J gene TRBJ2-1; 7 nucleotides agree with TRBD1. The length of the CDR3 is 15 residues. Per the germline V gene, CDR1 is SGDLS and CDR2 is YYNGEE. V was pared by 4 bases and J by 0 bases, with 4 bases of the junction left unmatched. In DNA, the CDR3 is TGTGCCAGCAGCACTCGGACAGGCTCCTACAATGAGCAGTTCTTC. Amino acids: CASSTRTGSYNEQFF.

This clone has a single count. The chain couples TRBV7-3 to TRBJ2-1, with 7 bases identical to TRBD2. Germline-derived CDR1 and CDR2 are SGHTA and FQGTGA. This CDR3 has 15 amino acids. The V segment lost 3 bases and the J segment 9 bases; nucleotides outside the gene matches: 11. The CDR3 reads CASSFTIAGVTEQFF. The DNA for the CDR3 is TGTGCCAGCAGCTTCACTATTGCGGGAGTGACTGAGCAGTTCTTC. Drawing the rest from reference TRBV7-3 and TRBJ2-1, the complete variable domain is GAGVSQTPSNKVTEKGKYVELRCDPISGHTALYWYRQSLGQGPEFLIYFQGTGAADDSGLPNDRFFAVRPEGSVSTLKIQRTERGDSAVYLCASSFTIAGVTEQFFGPGTRLTVL.

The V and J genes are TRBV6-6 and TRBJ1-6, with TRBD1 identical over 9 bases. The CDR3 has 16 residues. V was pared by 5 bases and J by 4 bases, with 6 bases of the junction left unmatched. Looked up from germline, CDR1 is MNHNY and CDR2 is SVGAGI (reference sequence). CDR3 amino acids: CASSPEGQGYNSPLHF. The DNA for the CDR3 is TGTGCCAGCAGTCCCGAGGGACAGGGATATAATTCACCCCTCCACTTT.

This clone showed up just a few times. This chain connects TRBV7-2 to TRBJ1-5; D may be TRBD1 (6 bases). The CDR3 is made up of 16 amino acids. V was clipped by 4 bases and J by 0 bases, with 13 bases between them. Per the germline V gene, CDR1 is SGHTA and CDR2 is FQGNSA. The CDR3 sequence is CASSWRGGYSNQPQHF. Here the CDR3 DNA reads TGTGCCAGCAGCTGGAGGGGGGGATATAGCAATCAGCCCCAGCATTTT.

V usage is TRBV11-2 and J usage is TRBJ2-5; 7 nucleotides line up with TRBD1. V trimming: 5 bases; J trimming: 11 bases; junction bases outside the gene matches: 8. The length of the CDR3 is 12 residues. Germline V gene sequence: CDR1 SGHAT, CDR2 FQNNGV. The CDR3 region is CASSDRAGEQYF. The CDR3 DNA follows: TGTGCCAGCAGCGACAGGGCTGGTGAGCAGTACTTC.

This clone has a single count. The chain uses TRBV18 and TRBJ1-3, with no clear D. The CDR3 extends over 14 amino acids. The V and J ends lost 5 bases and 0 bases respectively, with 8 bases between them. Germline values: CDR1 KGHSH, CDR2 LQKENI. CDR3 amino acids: CASSDSISGNTIYF. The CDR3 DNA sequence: TGTGCCAGCTCAGATAGTATCTCTGGAAACACCATATATTTT.

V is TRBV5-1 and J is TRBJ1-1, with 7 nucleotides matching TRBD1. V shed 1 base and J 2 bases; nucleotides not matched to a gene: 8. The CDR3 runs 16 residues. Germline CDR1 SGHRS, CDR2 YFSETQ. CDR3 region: CASSLSALGGNTEAFF. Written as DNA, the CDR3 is TGCGCCAGCAGCTTGAGTGCTTTAGGGGGCAACACTGAAGCTTTCTTT.

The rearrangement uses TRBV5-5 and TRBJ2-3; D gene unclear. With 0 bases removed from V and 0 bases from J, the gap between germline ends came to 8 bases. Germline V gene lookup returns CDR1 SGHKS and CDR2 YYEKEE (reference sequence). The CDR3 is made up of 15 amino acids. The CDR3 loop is CASSLETYSTDTQYF. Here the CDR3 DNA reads TGTGCCAGCAGCTTGGAAACCTATAGCACAGATACGCAGTATTTT.

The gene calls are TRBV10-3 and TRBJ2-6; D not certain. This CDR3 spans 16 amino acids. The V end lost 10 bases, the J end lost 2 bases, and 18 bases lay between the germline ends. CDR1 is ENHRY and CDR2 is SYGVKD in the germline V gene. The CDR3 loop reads CATSGSQRTGANVLTF. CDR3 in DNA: TGTGCCACCTCCGGGTCCCAGAGGACTGGGGCCAACGTCCTGACTTTC.

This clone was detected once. Written as DNA, the CDR3 is TGTGCCAGCAGCGTAGACCCAGCGGGAGGGCAAGAGACCCAGTACTTC. Protein sequence: CASSVDPAGGQETQYF. The rearrangement links TRBV9 to TRBJ2-5; TRBD2 agrees at 10 bases. The junction had 4 bases not matched to a gene; V was cut back by 0 bases and J by 2 bases. CDR1 and CDR2 from the germline V gene are SGDLS and YYNGEE. There are 16 residues in the CDR3.

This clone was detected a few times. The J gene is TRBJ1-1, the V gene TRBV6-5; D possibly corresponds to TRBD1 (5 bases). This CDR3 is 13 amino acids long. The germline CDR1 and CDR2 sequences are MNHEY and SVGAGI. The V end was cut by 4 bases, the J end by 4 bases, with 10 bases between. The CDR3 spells CASSLRGFTEAFF. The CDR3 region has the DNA TGTGCCAGCAGTTTACGGGGGTTCACTGAAGCTTTCTTT.

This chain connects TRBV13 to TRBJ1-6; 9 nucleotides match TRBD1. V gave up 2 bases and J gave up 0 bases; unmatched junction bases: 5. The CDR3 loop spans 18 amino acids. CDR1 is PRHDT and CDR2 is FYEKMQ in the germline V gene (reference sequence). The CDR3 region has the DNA TGTGCCAGCAGCTTATCCGGGACAGGGCGCTCCTATAATTCACCCCTCCACTTT. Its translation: CASSLSGTGRSYNSPLHF.

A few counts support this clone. This chain's CDR3 is CASSLEGQLPYGYTF. Here the CDR3 DNA reads TGTGCCAGCAGCTTAGAAGGACAGCTTCCCTATGGCTACACCTTC. The genes are TRBV7-8 and TRBJ1-2; D possibly corresponds to TRBD1 (6 bases). CDR1 SGHVS and CDR2 FQNEAQ come from the germline V gene. The V end lost 1 base, the J end lost 4 bases, and 13 bases lay between the germline ends. CDR3 length: 15 residues. Full variable domain (missing parts from reference TRBV7-8 and TRBJ1-2): GAGVSQSPRYKVAKRGQDVALRCDPISGHVSLFWYQQALGQGPEFLTYFQNEAQLDKSGLPSDRFFAERPEGSVSTLKIQRTQQEDSAVYLCASSLEGQLPYGYTFGSGTRLTVV.